A selection of T cell receptor beta chains follows, all from one sample in a study of blood T cell repertoires in COVID-19. Only in-frame clones appear in the TCRdb table, and some are missing; sequencing was by immunoSEQ multiplex PCR. The table has a few hundred thousand clones, roughly nine tenths seen once. Source material: PBMCs or T cells enriched from blood (not recorded which). The receptors were sampled from a human donor in a cohort exposed to, infected with or recovered from COVID-19 (not recorded which). The donor label of this sample is uncertain. Each CDR3 is given with its conserved first and last residue. Fields, in order: V gene, clone size, D gene, J gene, CDR3 length, CDR3 protein, CDR3 DNA. D genes are given only for firm matches. Clone size is not always given. Where it is, it says once, few, many or a class for expanded clones.

TRBV7-3,once,.,TRBJ2-1,15,CASSLKSGVYNEQFF,TGTGCCAGCAGCTTAAAGAGCGGCGTCTACAATGAGCAGTTCTTC
TRBV9,.,.,TRBJ2-7,13,CASSELVKSEQYF,TGTGCCAGCAGTGAGCTGGTCAAGAGTGAGCAGTACTTC
TRBV7-3,.,.,TRBJ2-2,13,CASSAGNTGELFF,TGTGCCAGCAGCGCAGGGAACACCGGGGAGCTGTTTTTT
TRBV5-4,few,.,TRBJ1-3,16,CASSLASGSSGNTIYF,TGTGCCAGCAGCTTGGCCAGCGGATCCTCTGGAAACACCATATATTTT
TRBV10-3,.,TRBD2,TRBJ2-5,15,CAISRLAGGEETQYF,TGTGCCATCAGTCGACTAGCGGGGGGCGAAGAGACCCAGTACTTC
TRBV6-5,once,TRBD1,TRBJ1-2,13,CATRTGVGDGYTF,TGTGCCACCCGGACAGGGGTTGGTGATGGCTACACCTTC
TRBV2,.,.,TRBJ1-2,13,CASRPDSNYGYTF,TGTGCCAGCAGGCCGGACAGTAACTATGGCTACACCTTC
TRBV7-8,.,TRBD1,TRBJ1-3,15,CASSPDRGGGNTIYF,TGTGCCAGCAGCCCGGACAGGGGAGGAGGAAACACCATATATTTT
TRBV4-2,.,.,TRBJ2-7,14,CASSPLVGPYEQYF,TGTGCCAGCAGCCCCCTCGTGGGGCCCTACGAGCAGTACTTC
TRBV7-3,once,.,TRBJ1-1,14,CASSLNAGNPEAFF,TGTGCCAGCAGCTTAAATGCAGGGAACCCTGAAGCTTTCTTT
TRBV11-2,.,.,TRBJ2-5,15,CASSFLRGEEETQYF,TGTGCCAGCAGCTTCCTCAGGGGGGAGGAAGAGACCCAGTACTTC
TRBV7-2,.,.,TRBJ2-5,12,CASSSSRETQYF,TGTGCCAGCAGCTCCTCCAGAGAGACCCAGTACTTC
TRBV7-3,.,TRBD2,TRBJ2-3,16,CASSSSVSGGDDTQYF,TGTGCCAGCAGCTCCTCGGTTAGCGGGGGCGATGATACGCAGTATTTT
TRBV18,.,.,TRBJ1-1,16,CASSPPGGALGTEAFF,TGTGCCAGCTCACCACCGGGAGGGGCGCTCGGCACTGAAGCTTTCTTT
TRBV25-1,.,TRBD1,TRBJ2-7,15,CASRGDRGYRYEQYF,TGTGCCAGCAGGGGAGACAGGGGTTATCGATACGAGCAGTACTTC
TRBV2,.,TRBD1,TRBJ1-5,14,CASATGGGNQPQHF,TGTGCCAGCGCTACAGGGGGAGGCAATCAGCCCCAGCATTTT
TRBV6-4,.,.,TRBJ2-7,12,CASRDIIYEQYF,TGTGCCAGCAGGGACATAATCTACGAGCAGTACTTC
TRBV6-5,.,TRBD1,TRBJ1-5,14,CASSIRDRYQPQHF,TGTGCCAGCAGTATCCGGGACAGATATCAGCCCCAGCATTTT
TRBV30,.,.,TRBJ1-4,14,CAWRRAGRGSALFF,TGTGCCTGGCGGAGGGCAGGTAGAGGATCGGCACTGTTTTTT